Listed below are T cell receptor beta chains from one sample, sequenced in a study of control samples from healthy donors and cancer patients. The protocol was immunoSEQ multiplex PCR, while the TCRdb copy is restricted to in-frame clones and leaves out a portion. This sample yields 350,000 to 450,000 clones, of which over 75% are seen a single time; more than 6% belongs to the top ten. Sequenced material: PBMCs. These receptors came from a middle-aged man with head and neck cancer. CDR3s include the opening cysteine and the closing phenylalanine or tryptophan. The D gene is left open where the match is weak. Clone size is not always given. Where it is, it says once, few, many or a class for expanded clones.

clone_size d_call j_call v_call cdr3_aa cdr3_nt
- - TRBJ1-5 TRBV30 CAWSEQINQPQHF TGTGCCTGGAGTGAACAGATCAATCAGCCCCAGCATTTT
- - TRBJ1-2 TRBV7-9 CASSGDGYGYTF TGTGCCAGCAGCGGGGACGGCTATGGCTACACCTTC
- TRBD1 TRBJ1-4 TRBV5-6 CASSSLTGDEKLFF TGTGCCAGCAGTTCACTTACAGGGGATGAAAAACTGTTTTTT
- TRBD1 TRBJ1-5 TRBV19 CASISPGTVGYQPQHF TGTGCCAGTATAAGTCCCGGGACAGTCGGTTATCAGCCCCAGCATTTT
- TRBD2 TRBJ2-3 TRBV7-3 CASSTSGGYTDTQYF TGTGCCAGCAGCACTAGCGGGGGGTACACAGATACGCAGTATTTT
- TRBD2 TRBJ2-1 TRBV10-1 CASSESGLADEQFF TGCGCCAGCAGTGAGTCGGGACTAGCCGATGAGCAGTTCTTC
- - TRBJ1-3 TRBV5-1 CASSPRAGEVSGNTIYF TGCGCCAGCAGCCCGCGGGCAGGGGAAGTGAGCGGAAACACCATATATTTT
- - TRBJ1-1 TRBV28 CASSLDGGSTEAFF TGTGCCAGCAGTTTAGACGGGGGTAGCACTGAAGCTTTCTTT
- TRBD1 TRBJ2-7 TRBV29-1 CSAQTGRAHEQYF TGCAGCGCCCAGACAGGGCGGGCCCACGAGCAGTACTTC
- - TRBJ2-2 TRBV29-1 CSVDGVTGELFF TGCAGCGTTGATGGAGTCACCGGGGAGCTGTTTTTT
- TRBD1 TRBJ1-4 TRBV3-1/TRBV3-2 CASSLTGEVAKLFF TGTGCCAGCAGCCTGACAGGGGAGGTGGCAAAACTGTTTTTT
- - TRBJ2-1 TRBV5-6 CASSLVGAGERNEQFF TGTGCCAGCAGCTTGGTGGGGGCGGGGGAACGCAATGAGCAGTTCTTC
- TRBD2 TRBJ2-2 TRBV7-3 CASSLAGTNTGELFF TGTGCCAGCAGCCTAGCGGGGACTAACACCGGGGAGCTGTTTTTT
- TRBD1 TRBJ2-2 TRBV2 CASRSTGTGATGELFF TGTGCCAGCAGGTCCACCGGGACAGGGGCCACCGGGGAGCTGTTTTTT
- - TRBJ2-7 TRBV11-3 CASSAGGASLYEQYF TGTGCCAGCAGCGCAGGGGGGGCATCACTCTACGAGCAGTACTTC
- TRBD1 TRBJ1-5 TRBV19 CASSSPGQGYQPQHF TGTGCCAGTAGTTCTCCGGGACAGGGGTATCAGCCCCAGCATTTT
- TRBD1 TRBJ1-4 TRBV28 CASSTYPGQPNEKLFF TGTGCCAGCAGTACTTACCCGGGACAGCCTAATGAAAAACTGTTTTTT
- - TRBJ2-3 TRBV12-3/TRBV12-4 CASSLGGTQYF TGTGCCAGCAGTTTAGGAGGTACGCAGTATTTT
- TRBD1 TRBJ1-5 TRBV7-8 CASSFGAGGAHF TGTGCCAGCAGCTTTGGGGCAGGGGGCGCGCATTTT
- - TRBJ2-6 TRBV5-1 CASTPGHTSSGANVLTF TGCGCCAGCACCCCGGGACACACGTCCTCTGGGGCCAACGTCCTGACTTTC
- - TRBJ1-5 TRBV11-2 CASTKGGGSNQPQHF TGTGCCAGCACCAAAGGGGGGGGGAGCAATCAGCCCCAGCATTTT
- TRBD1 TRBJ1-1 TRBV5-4 CASSPTGVIDTEAFF TGTGCCAGCAGCCCGACAGGGGTTATCGACACTGAAGCTTTCTTT
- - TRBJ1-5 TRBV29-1 CSVRGAPDQPQHF TGCAGCGTTCGGGGGGCACCCGATCAGCCCCAGCATTTT
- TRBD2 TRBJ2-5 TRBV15 CATSLSGGRETQYF TGTGCCACCAGCCTTAGCGGGGGGAGGGAGACCCAGTACTTC
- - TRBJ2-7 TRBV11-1 CASSLSGGPPLHEQYF TGTGCCAGCAGCTTATCCGGGGGCCCGCCCCTCCACGAGCAGTACTTC
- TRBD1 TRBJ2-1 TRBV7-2 CASSPHINRGLNEQFF TGTGCCAGCAGCCCTCATATTAACAGGGGGCTCAATGAGCAGTTCTTC
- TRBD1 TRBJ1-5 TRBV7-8 CASSLDRGGNQPQHF TGTGCCAGCAGCCTCGACAGGGGAGGCAATCAGCCCCAGCATTTT
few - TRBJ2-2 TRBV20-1 CSATPGKELFF TGCAGTGCAACTCCCGGGAAGGAGCTGTTTTTT
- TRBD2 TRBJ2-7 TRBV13 CASSFTGRTSYEQYF TGTGCCAGCAGTTTCACCGGAAGGACTAGCTACGAGCAGTACTTC
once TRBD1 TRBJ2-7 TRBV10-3 CAIRGTGDEQYF TGTGCCATCAGAGGGACAGGGGACGAGCAGTACTTC
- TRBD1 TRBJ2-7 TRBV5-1 CASSPPGTGVYEQYF TGCGCCAGCAGCCCTCCGGGGACAGGGGTCTACGAGCAGTACTTC
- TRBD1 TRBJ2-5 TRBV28 CASRPDRGHETQYF TGTGCCAGCAGGCCTGACAGGGGGCACGAGACCCAGTACTTC
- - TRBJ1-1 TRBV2 CASSAGSGMETEAFF TGTGCCAGCAGTGCAGGGTCCGGAATGGAGACTGAAGCTTTCTTT
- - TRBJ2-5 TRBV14 CASSQRTWTVQETQYF TGTGCCAGCAGCCAACGGACATGGACAGTCCAAGAGACCCAGTACTTC
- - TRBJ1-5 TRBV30 CAWSLSNQPQHF TGTGCCTGGAGTTTAAGCAATCAGCCCCAGCATTTT
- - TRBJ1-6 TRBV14 CASSQLQSSYNSPLHF TGTGCCAGCAGCCAACTTCAGAGCTCCTATAATTCACCCCTCCACTTT
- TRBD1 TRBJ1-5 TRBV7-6 CASSLGAGGNQPQHF TGTGCCAGCAGCTTAGGAGCAGGGGGAAATCAGCCCCAGCATTTT
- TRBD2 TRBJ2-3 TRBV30 CAWSPGTSGVTDTQYF TGTGCCTGGAGTCCAGGGACTAGCGGGGTTACAGATACGCAGTATTTT
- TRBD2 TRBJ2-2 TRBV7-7 CASSLLAGDTGELFF TGTGCTAGCAGCTTACTAGCGGGGGACACCGGGGAGCTGTTTTTT
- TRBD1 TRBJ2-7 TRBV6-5 CASSSSGGSTYEQYF TGTGCCAGCAGTTCCTCAGGGGGCTCTACCTACGAGCAGTACTTC
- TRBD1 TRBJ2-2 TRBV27 CASSLGRGPNTGELFF TGTGCCAGCAGTTTAGGTAGGGGGCCTAACACCGGGGAGCTGTTTTTT
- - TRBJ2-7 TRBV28 CAIAKARDEQYF TGTGCCATCGCTAAGGCGAGGGACGAGCAGTACTTC
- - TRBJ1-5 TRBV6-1 CASSESVYSNQPQHF TGTGCCAGCAGTGAATCGGTATATAGCAATCAGCCCCAGCATTTT
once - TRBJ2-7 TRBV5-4 CASSLGLHYEQYF TGTGCCAGCAGCTTGGGGCTCCACTACGAGCAGTACTTC
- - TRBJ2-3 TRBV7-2 CASSLTGSLDTQYF TGTGCCAGCAGCTTGACGGGGTCCCTAGATACGCAGTATTTT
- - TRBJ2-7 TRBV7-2 CASSLALHGEQYF TGTGCCAGCAGCTTAGCACTACACGGGGAGCAGTACTTC
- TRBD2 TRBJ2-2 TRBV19 CASNRGLAGRLTGELFF TGTGCCAGTAATCGGGGACTAGCGGGACGGCTGACCGGGGAGCTGTTTTTT
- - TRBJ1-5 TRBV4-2 CASSQDQRSNQPQHF TGTGCCAGCAGCCAAGATCAGCGAAGCAATCAGCCCCAGCATTTT
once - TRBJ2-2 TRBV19 CASSPTGIPGELFF TGTGCCAGTAGTCCCACAGGGATCCCCGGGGAGCTGTTTTTT
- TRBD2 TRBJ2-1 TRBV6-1 CASSGQTSGVSNEQFF TGTGCCAGCAGTGGTCAGACTAGCGGGGTTTCGAATGAGCAGTTCTTC
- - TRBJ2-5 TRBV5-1 CASSSQGTQETQYF TGCGCCAGCAGCTCGCAGGGGACCCAAGAGACCCAGTACTTC
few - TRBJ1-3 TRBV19 CASSYRWSENTIYF TGTGCCAGTTCTTACCGTTGGTCCGAAAACACCATATATTTT
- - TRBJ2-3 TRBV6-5 CASRMVGSDTQYF TGTGCCAGCAGGATGGTGGGGTCAGATACGCAGTATTTT
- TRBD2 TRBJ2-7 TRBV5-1 CASATSGSHYEQYF TGCGCCAGCGCGACTAGCGGGAGTCACTACGAGCAGTACTTC
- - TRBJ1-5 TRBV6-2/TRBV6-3 CASSYSRRRVDQPQHF TGTGCCAGCAGTTACTCGAGGAGGCGGGTCGATCAGCCCCAGCATTTT